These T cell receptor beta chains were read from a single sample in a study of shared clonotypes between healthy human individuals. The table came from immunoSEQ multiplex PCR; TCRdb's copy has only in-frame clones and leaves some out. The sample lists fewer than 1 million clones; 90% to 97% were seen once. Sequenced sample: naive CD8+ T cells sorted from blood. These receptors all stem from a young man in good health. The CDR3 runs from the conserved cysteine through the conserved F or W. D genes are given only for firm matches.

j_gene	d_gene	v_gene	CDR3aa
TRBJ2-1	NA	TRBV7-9	CASSFHPEPQFF
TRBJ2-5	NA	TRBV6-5	CASSYSITGKETQYF
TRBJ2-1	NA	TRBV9	CASSYSGRTNNEQFF
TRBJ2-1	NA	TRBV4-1	CASSGGGDEQFF
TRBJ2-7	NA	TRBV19	CASSDLYEQYF
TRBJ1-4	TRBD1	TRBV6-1	CASSETGTGSNEKLFF
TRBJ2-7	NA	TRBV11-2	CASSLEANYEQYF
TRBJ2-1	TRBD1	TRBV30	CAWLPGQDYNEQFF
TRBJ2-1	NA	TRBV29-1	CSVSTGPRPEQFF
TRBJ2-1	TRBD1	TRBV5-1	CASSFGQGPNEQFF
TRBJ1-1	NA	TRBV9	CASSSGLGAFF
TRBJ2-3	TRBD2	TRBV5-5	CASSSGLAGYSSTDTQYF
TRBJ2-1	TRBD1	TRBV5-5	CASSSGTGEYNEQFF
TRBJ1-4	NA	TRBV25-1	CASKGPESNEKLFF
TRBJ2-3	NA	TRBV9	CASSLEGTQYF
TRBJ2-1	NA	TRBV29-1	CSVVQRQVDGEQFF
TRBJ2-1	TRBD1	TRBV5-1	CASSERTPGQVIGREQFF
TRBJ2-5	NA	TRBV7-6	CASSLTPGLLQETQYF
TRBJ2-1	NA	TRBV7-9	CASSLTGQPNEQFF
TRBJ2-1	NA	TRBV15	CATSSNRDHNEQFF